This T cell receptor beta chain was profiled in a study of brain T cells in children with intractable seizures. As for time point: blood from clinic visit 5 months post-surgery; TSC patient then seizure free. This clone was seen only once. The V end lost 5 bases, the J end lost 14 bases, and 12 bases lay between the germline ends. Looked up from germline, CDR1 is SGHVS and CDR2 is FNYEAQ. CDR3 size: 11 residues. Produced via immunoSEQ multiplex PCR; TCRdb's table is partial and in-frame only. This sample yields 300,000 to 400,000 clones, of which about 93% are seen a single time; around 6% belongs to the top ten.

The V call is TRBV7-6, the J call TRBJ2-2; D is ambiguous. The material sequenced was peripheral blood, taken 4 to 6 months after surgery. This TCR was sampled from a boy under two years old with tuberous sclerosis and intractable seizures. The chain's CDR3 is CASSGSFFLFF. The CDR3, as DNA: TGTGCCAGCAGCGGGTCGTTTTTTCTGTTTTTT.